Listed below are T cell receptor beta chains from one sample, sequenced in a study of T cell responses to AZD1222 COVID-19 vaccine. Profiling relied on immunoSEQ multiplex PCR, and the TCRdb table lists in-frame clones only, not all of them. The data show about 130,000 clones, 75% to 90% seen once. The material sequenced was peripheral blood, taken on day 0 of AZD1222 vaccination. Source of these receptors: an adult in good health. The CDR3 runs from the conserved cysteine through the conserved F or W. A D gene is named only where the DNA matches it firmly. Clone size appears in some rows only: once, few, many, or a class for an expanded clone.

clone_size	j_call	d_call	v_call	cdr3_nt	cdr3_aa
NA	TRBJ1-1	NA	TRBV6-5	TGTGCCAGCAGTCCAGTTTTGAACACTGAAGCTTTCTTT	CASSPVLNTEAFF
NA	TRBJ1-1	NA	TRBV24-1	TGTGCCACCAGTGATTTGTCATGGGAAGGAGACACTGAAGCTTTCTTT	CATSDLSWEGDTEAFF
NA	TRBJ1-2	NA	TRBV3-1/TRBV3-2	TGTGCCAGCAGCCAAGGGACACGACGGGGCTACACCTTC	CASSQGTRRGYTF
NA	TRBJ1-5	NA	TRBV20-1	TGCAGTGCTAGTAGGGAAGGGGCTAGCAATCAGCCCCAGCATTTT	CSASREGASNQPQHF
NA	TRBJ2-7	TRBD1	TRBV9	TGTGCCAGCAGCACCGGGACAGGTCTATCCGGGCAGGACTTC	CASSTGTGLSGQDF
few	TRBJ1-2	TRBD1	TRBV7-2	TGTGCCAGCAGCCTAGGAGGGACAGCCGGCTACACCTTC	CASSLGGTAGYTF
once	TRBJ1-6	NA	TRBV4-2	TGTGCCAGCAGCCAAGAAGGCGGGACTACAGGGTCACCCCTCCACTTT	CASSQEGGTTGSPLHF
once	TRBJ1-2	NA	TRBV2	TGTGCCAGCAGTGAATATGGGGACGGGAACTATGGCTACACCTTC	CASSEYGDGNYGYTF
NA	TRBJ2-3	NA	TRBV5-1	TGCGCCAGCAGCTTGATGCAGGGGAGGGATACGCAGTATTTT	CASSLMQGRDTQYF
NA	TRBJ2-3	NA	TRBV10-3	TGTGCCATCATGGGCGCCAACACAGATACGCAGTATTTT	CAIMGANTDTQYF
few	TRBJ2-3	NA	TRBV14	TGTGCCAGCAGCGCACAGTCGATAGATACGCAGTATTTT	CASSAQSIDTQYF
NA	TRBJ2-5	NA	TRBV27	TGTGCCAGCAGTCCCGTGGGGGGATGGGAAGAGACCCAGTACTTC	CASSPVGGWEETQYF
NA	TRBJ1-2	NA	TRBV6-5	TGTGCCAGCAGCCCGGTGGCTCCGGAGTATGGCTACACCTTC	CASSPVAPEYGYTF
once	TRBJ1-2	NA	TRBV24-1	TGTGCCACCAGTCGAACGGGGGACGGGGGCTACACCTTC	CATSRTGDGGYTF
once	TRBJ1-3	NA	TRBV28	TGTGCCAGCAGGATCCCGACGGACGGGGGCACCATATATTTT	CASRIPTDGGTIYF
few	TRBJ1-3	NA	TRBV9	TGTGCCAGCAGCGTTTATGAGGGGTTAGCTGGAAACACCATATATTTT	CASSVYEGLAGNTIYF